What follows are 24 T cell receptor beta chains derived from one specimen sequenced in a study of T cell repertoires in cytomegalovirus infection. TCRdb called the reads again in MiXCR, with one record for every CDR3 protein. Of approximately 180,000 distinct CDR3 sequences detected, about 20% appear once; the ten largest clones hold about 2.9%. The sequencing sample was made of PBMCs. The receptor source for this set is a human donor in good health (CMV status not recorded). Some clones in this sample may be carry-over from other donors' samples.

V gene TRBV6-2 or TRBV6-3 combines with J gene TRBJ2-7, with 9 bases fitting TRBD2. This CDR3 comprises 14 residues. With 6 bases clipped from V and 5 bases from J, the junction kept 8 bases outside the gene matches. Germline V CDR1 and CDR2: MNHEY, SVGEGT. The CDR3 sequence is CASRRAGGPNEQYF. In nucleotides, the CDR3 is TGTGCCAGCAGGAGGGCGGGAGGGCCCAACGAGCAGTACTTC.

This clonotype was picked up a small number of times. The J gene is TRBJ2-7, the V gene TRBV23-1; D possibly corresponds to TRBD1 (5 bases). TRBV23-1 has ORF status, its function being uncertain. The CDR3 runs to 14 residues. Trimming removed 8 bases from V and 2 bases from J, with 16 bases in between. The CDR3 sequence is CASCPRDRPYEQYF. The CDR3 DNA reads TGCGCCAGCTGCCCCAGGGATCGTCCCTACGAGCAGTACTTC.

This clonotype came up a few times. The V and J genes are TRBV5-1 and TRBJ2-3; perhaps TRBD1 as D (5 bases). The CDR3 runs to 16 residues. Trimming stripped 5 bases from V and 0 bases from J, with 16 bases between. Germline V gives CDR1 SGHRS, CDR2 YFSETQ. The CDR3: CASRRQTAESTDTQYF. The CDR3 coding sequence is TGCGCCAGCAGGAGACAGACGGCCGAAAGCACAGATACGCAGTATTTT.

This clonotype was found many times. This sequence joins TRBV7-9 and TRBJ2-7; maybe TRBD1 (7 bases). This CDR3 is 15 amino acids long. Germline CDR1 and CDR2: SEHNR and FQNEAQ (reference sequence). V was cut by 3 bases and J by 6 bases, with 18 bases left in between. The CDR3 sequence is CASSFPEGAWGEQYF. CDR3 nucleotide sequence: TGTGCCAGCAGCTTCCCGGAGGGGGCCTGGGGCGAGCAGTACTTC.

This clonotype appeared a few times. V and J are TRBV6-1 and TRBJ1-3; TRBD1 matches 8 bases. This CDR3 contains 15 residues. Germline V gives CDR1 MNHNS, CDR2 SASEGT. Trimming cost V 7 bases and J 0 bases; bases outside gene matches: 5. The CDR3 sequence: CASKRDRSSGNTIYF. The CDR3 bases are TGTGCCAGCAAAAGGGACAGGAGCTCTGGAAACACCATATATTTT.

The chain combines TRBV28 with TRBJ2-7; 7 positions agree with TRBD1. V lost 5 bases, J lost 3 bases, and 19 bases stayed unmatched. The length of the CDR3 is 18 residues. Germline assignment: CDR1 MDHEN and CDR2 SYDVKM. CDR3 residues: CASSIDGLRQGGYYEQYF. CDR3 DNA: TGTGCCAGCAGTATAGACGGCCTCCGACAGGGTGGGTACTACGAGCAGTACTTC.

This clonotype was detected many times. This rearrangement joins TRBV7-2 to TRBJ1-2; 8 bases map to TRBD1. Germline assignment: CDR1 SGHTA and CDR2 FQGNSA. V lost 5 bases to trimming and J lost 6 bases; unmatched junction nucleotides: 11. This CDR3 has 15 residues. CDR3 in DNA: TGTGCCAGCAGCCGCGACAGGGGCCGCGGAGATGGCTACACCTTC. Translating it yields CASSRDRGRGDGYTF. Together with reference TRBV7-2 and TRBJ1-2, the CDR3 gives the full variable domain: GAGVSQSPSNKVTEKGKDVELRCDPISGHTALYWYRQSLGQGLEFLIYFQGNSAPDKSGLPSDRFSAERTGGSVSTLTIQRTQQEDSAVYLCASSRDRGRGDGYTFGSGTRLTVV.

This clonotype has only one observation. The CDR3 loop reads CASSSRQGGTEAFF. The CDR3 coding sequence is TGCGCCAGCAGCTCAAGACAGGGAGGAACTGAAGCTTTCTTT. The V and J genes are TRBV5-1 and TRBJ1-1, with 7 bases lining up with TRBD1. With V trimmed by 3 bases and J by 5 bases, 7 bases remained unmatched. CDR1 and CDR2 (germline): SGHRS, YFSETQ. This CDR3 comprises 14 residues.

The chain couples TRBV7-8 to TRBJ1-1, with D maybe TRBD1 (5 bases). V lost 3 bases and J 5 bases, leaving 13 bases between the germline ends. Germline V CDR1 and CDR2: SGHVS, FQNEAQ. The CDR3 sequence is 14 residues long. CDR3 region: CASSFTGGRTEAFF. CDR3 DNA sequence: TGTGCCAGCAGCTTCACGGGGGGTCGAACTGAAGCTTTCTTT.

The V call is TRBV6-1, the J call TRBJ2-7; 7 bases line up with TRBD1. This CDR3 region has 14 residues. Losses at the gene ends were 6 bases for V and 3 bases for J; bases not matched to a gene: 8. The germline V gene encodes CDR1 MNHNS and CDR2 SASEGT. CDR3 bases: TGTGCCAGCAGCTGGGACAGCAACTTCTACGAGCAGTACTTC. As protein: CASSWDSNFYEQYF.

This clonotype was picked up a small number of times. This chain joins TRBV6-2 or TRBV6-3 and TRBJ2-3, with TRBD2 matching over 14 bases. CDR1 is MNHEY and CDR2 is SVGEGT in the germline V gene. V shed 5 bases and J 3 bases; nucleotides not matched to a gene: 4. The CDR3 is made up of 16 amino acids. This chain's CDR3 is CASSTGLAGGTDTQYF. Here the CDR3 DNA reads TGTGCCAGCAGTACCGGACTAGCGGGAGGAACAGATACGCAGTATTTT.

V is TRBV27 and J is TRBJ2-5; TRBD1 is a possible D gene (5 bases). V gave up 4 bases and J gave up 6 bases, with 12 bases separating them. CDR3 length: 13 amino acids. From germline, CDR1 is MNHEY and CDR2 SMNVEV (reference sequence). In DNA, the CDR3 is TGTGCCAGCAGTTCATCGGCAGGGAAGACCCAGTACTTC. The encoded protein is CASSSSAGKTQYF.

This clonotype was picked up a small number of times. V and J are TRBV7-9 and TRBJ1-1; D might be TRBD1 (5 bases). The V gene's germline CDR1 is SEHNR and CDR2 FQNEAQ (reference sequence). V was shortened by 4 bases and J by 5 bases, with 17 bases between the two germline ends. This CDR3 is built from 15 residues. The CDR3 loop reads CASSYPRGPGTEAFF. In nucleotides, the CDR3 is TGTGCCAGCAGCTACCCCCGGGGCCCCGGGACTGAAGCTTTCTTT.

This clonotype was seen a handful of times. The CDR3 DNA reads as TGCAGTGCTTATGGGACTAGCGGGAGAGATACAGATACGCAGTATTTT. This gives the protein CSAYGTSGRDTDTQYF. V usage is TRBV20-1 and J usage is TRBJ2-3; TRBD2 matches at 14 bases. CDR3 length: 16 residues. Germline lookup yields CDR1 DFQATT and CDR2 SNEGSKA (reference sequence). With 5 bases clipped from V and 3 bases from J, the junction kept 7 bases outside the gene matches.

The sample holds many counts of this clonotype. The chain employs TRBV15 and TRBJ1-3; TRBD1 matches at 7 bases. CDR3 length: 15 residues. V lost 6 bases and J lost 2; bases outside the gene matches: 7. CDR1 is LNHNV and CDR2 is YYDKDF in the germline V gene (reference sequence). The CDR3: CATRTGFLPGNTIYF. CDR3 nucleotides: TGTGCCACCAGGACAGGGTTCTTACCTGGAAACACCATATATTTT.

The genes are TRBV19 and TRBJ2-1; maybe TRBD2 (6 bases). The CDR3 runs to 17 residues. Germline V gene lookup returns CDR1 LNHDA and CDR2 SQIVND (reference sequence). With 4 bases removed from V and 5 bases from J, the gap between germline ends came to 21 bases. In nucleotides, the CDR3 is TGTGCCAGTAGTACCGGGGGAGGCGCGGGGAACAACAATGAGCAGTTCTTC. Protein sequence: CASSTGGGAGNNNEQFF.

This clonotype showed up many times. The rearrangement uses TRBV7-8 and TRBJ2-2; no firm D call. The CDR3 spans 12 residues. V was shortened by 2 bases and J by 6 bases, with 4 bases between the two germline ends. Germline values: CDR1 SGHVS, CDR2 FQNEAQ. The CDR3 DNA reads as TGTGCCAGCAGCTTAAGCGCCGGGGAGCTGTTTTTT. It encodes CASSLSAGELFF.

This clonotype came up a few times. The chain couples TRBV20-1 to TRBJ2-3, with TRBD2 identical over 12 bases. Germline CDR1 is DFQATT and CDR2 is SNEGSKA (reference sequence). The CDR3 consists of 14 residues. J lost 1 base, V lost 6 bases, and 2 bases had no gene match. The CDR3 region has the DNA TGCAGTGCGAGACTAGCGGGGGGCACAGATACGCAGTATTTT. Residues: CSARLAGGTDTQYF.

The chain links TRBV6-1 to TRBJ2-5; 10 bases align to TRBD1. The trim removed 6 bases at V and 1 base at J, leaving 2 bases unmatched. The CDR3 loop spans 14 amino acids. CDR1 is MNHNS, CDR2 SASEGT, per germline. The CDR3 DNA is TGTGCCAGCAGGAGACAGGGGGCCCAAGAGACCCAGTACTTC. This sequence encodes CASRRQGAQETQYF.

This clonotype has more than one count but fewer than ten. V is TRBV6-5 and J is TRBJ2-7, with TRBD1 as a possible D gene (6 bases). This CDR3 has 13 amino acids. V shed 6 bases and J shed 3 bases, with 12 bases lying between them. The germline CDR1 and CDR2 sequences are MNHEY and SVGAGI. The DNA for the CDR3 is TGTGCCAGCAGGTCCGGACAGCTCTACGAGCAGTACTTC. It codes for CASRSGQLYEQYF.

The CDR3 region has the DNA TGTGCCACCAGCTATGCGGGAGGCTACTACAATGAGCAGTTCTTC. As protein: CATSYAGGYYNEQFF. V usage is TRBV15 and J usage is TRBJ2-1, with TRBD2 matching 8 bases. V dropped 5 bases and J dropped 3; count of bases not matched to a gene: 6. Per the germline V gene, CDR1 is LNHNV and CDR2 is YYDKDF (reference sequence). The CDR3 is made up of 15 amino acids.

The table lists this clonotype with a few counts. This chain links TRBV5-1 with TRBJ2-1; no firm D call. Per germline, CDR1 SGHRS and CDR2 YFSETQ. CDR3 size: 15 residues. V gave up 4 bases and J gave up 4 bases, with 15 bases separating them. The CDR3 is CASSPLDGAYNEQFF. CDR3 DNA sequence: TGCGCCAGCAGCCCCCTGGATGGAGCGTACAATGAGCAGTTCTTC. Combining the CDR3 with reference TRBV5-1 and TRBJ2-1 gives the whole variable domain KAGVTQTPRYLIKTRGQQVTLSCSPISGHRSVSWYQQTPGQGLQFLFEYFSETQRNKGNFPGRFSGRQFSNSRSEMNVSTLELGDSALYLCASSPLDGAYNEQFFGPGTRLTVL.

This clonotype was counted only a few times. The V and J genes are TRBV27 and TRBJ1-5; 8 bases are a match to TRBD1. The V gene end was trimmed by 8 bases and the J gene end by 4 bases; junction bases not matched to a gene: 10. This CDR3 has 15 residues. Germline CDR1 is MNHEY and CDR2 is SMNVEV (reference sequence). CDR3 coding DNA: TGTGCCAGCGCGTGGACAGGGCTCGATAATCAGCCCCAGCATTTT. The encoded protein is CASAWTGLDNQPQHF.

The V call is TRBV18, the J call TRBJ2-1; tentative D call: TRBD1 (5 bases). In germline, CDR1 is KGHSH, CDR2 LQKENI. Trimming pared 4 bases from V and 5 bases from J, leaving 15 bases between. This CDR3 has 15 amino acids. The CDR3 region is CASSLKGPSNNEQFF. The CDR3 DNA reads TGTGCCAGCTCACTGAAGGGGCCTTCTAACAATGAGCAGTTCTTC. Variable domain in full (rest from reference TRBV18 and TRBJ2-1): NAGVMQNPRHLVRRRGQEARLRCSPMKGHSHVYWYRQLPEEGLKFMVYLQKENIIDESGMPKERFSAEFPKEGPSILRIQQVVRGDSAAYFCASSLKGPSNNEQFFGPGTRLTVL.